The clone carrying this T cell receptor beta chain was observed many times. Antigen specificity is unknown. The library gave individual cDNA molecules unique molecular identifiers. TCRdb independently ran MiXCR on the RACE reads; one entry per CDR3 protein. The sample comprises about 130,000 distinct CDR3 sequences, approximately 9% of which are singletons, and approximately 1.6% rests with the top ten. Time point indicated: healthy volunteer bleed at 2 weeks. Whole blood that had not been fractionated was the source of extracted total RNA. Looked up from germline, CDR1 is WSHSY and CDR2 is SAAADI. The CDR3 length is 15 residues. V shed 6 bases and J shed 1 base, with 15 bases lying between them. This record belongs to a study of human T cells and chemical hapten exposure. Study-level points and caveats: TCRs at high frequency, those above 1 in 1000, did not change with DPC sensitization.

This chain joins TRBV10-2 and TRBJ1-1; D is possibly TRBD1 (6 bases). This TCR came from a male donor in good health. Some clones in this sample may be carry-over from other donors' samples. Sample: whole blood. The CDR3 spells CASRTTGNGNTEAFF. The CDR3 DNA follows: TGCGCCAGCAGGACTACAGGGAATGGGAACACTGAAGCTTTCTTT.